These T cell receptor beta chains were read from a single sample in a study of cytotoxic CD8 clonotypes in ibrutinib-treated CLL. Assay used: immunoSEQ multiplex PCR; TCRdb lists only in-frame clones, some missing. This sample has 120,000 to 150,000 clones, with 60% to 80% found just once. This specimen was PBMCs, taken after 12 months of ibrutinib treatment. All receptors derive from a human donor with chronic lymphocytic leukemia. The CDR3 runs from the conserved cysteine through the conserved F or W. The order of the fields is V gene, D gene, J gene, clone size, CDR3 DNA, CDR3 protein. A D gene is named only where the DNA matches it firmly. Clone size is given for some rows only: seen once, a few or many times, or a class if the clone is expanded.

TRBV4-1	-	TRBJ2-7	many	TGCGCCAGCAGCTCCGATGCGGGGTACGAGCAGTACTTC	CASSSDAGYEQYF
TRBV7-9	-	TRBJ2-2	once	TGTGCCAGCAGCTTACCGCGGGGAACCGGGGAGCTGTTTTTT	CASSLPRGTGELFF
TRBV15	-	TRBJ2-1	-	TGTGCCACCCAAACAGGGAACTACAATGAGCAGTTCTTC	CATQTGNYNEQFF
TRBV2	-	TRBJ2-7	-	TGTGCCAGCACTGATTGGGGGTACGAGCAGTACTTC	CASTDWGYEQYF
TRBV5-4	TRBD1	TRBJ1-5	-	TGTGCCAGCAGCCAAGGAAGCACCGGGACAGGTAATCAGCCCCAGCATTTT	CASSQGSTGTGNQPQHF
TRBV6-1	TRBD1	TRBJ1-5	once	TGTGCCAGCAACAGACAGGGGATAAGCAATCAGCCCCAGCATTTT	CASNRQGISNQPQHF
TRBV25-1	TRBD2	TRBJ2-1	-	TGTGCCAGCAGTGAATATTTGGGACTAGCGGTCAATGAGCAGTTCTTC	CASSEYLGLAVNEQFF
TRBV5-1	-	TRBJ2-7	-	TGCGCCAGCAGCTTGGACAGGGCTAGGAGCTCCTACGAGCAGTACTTC	CASSLDRARSSYEQYF
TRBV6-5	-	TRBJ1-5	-	TGTGCCAGCAAGGGGTGGCAGAATCAGCCCCAGCATTTT	CASKGWQNQPQHF
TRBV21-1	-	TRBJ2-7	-	TGTGCCAGCAGCAAAGCGACTAGCGGGAGCTCCTACGAGCAGTACTTC	CASSKATSGSSYEQYF
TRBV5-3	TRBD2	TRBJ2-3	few	TGTGCCAGAAGCCGTTCGGCGGGGGGAGAGTCTAGCACAGATACGCAGTATTTT	CARSRSAGGESSTDTQYF
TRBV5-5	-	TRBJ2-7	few	TGTGCCAGCAGCCTTAAAGATACGAGCCGCGAGCAGTACTTC	CASSLKDTSREQYF
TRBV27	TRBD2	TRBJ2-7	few	TGTGCCAGCTGCCCGGGGGGGTCCTACGAGCAGTACTTC	CASCPGGSYEQYF
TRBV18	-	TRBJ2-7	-	TGTGCCAGCTCCCTCCAGGGGAGCTCCTACGAGCAGTACTTC	CASSLQGSSYEQYF
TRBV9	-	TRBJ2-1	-	TGTGCCAGCAGCGTCGACAAGGGCCCCCGCGCTTACAATGAGCAGTTCTTC	CASSVDKGPRAYNEQFF
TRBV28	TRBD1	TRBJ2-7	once	TGTGCCAGCAGTTTATCCGTGCGACAGGGTGGAGGGTACTTC	CASSLSVRQGGGYF
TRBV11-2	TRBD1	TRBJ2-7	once	TGTGCCAGCAGCTTAGATTGGACAGGGGGCTACGAGCAGTACTTC	CASSLDWTGGYEQYF
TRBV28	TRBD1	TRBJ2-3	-	TGTGCCAGCAGTTTGGATACAGGGGGCGTAGATACGCAGTATTTT	CASSLDTGGVDTQYF
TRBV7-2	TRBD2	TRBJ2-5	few	TGTGCCAGCAGCTTGGGCGGGGGGGCTGAGACCCAGTACTTC	CASSLGGGAETQYF
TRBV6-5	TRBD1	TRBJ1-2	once	TGTGCCAGCAGCCGTGGACAGGGAGCTAACTATGGCTACACCTTC	CASSRGQGANYGYTF
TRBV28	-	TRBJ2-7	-	TGTGCCAGCAGTCCCGACAGGGAGGTCACCTACGAGCAGTACTTC	CASSPDREVTYEQYF
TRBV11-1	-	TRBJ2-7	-	TGTGCCAGCGTTCGACATTCCTACGAGCAGTACTTC	CASVRHSYEQYF
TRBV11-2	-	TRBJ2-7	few	TGTGCCAGCAGCTTAGTCGGGGTAGGAGGGGCCTACGAGCAGTACTTC	CASSLVGVGGAYEQYF
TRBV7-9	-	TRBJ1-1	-	TGTGCCAGCAGCCTGATGTGGGGAACTGAAGCTTTCTTT	CASSLMWGTEAFF
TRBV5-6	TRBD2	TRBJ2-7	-	TGTGCCAGCAGCTCGATCAGACTAGCGGCCTCCTACGAGCAGTACTTC	CASSSIRLAASYEQYF
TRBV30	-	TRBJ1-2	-	TGTGCCAGAGAACAGGGAGACTATGGCTACACCTTC	CAREQGDYGYTF
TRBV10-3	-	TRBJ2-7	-	TGTGCCATCAGTGACCTCGGGCAGAGCTACGAGCAGTACTTC	CAISDLGQSYEQYF
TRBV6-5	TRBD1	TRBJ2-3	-	TGTGCCAGCAGCCAAGGACAGGCCGTGACAGATACGCAGTATTTT	CASSQGQAVTDTQYF
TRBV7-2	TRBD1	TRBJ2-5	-	TGTGCCAGCAGCTATGCGGGGACAGGGCTAGAGACCCAGTACTTC	CASSYAGTGLETQYF
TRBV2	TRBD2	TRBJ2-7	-	TGTGCCAGCACCTCAACCCTAGCGGGAGTAGGGGAGCAGTACTTC	CASTSTLAGVGEQYF
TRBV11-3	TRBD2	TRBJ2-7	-	TGTGCCAGCAGCCCAGGGGGGGGTAGCGGGAGACTCGGGTACGAGCAGTACTTC	CASSPGGGSGRLGYEQYF
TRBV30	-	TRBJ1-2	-	TGTGCCTGGAGTGTATCCGAATATGGCTACACCTTC	CAWSVSEYGYTF
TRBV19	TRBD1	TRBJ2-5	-	TGTGCCAGTAGTGGGACAGGGGGCCGGCAAGAGACCCAGTACTTC	CASSGTGGRQETQYF
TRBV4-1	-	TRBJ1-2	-	TGCGCCAGCAGCCAAGTTTCGGGGGGTGGCTACACCTTC	CASSQVSGGGYTF
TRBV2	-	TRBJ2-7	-	TGTGCCAGCAGTGAAGCGGGGAACGAGCAGTACTTC	CASSEAGNEQYF
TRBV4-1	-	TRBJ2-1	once	TGCGCCAGCAGCCAAGAACAACCCCTGCAGGTCTCCTACAATGAGCAGTTCTTC	CASSQEQPLQVSYNEQFF
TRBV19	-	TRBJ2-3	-	TGTGCCAGTAGTATCTCCTTATTCACAGATACGCAGTATTTT	CASSISLFTDTQYF
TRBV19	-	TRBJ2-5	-	TGTGCCAGTAGTACAGCAACAGGGGAGGGAGAGACCCAGTACTTC	CASSTATGEGETQYF
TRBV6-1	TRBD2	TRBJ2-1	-	TGTGCCAGCGGGCGGGAGGGGGGCTCCTACAATGAGCAGTTCTTC	CASGREGGSYNEQFF
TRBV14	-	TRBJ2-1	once	TGTGCCAGCAGGAGCTACAATGAGCAGTTCTTC	CASRSYNEQFF
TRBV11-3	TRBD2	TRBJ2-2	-	TGTGCCAGCAGCTTAGATAGCCTAGCGGGAGTCGCCGGGGAGCTGTTTTTT	CASSLDSLAGVAGELFF
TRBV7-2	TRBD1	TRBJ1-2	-	TGTGCCAGCAGCCCCAGAAGATCAACAGGGGCGAGGGAAAACTATGGCTACACCTTC	CASSPRRSTGARENYGYTF
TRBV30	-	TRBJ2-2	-	TGTGCCTGGGCCCGCGGGGCCACCGGGGAGCTGTTTTTT	CAWARGATGELFF
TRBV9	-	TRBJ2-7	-	TGTGCCAGCAGCGTCTCCGCGTCATGGACAACCTACGAGCAGTACTTC	CASSVSASWTTYEQYF
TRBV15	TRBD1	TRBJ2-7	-	TGTGCCACCAGCAGTCGACAGGGCTACGAGCAGTACTTC	CATSSRQGYEQYF
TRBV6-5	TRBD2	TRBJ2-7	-	TGTGCCAGCAGTTACCTCGGGCTAGCGGCCTACGAGCAGTACTTC	CASSYLGLAAYEQYF
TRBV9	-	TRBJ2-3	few	TGTGCCAGCAGCGTAGATCCTAGTACAGATACGCAGTATTTT	CASSVDPSTDTQYF
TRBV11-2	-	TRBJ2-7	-	TGTGCCAGCAGCCCAGTGGGGCACTCCTACGAGCAGTACTTC	CASSPVGHSYEQYF
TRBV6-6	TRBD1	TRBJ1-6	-	TGTGCCAGCAGGCGACAGGGGGGAAATAATTCACCCCTCCACTTT	CASRRQGGNNSPLHF
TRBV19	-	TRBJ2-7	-	TGTGCCAGTAGTATAGGCGCTACCTACGAGCAGTACTTC	CASSIGATYEQYF
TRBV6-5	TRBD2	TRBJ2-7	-	TGTGCCAGCAGTTACTCAGCGGGGAGGGGCGAGCAGTACTTC	CASSYSAGRGEQYF
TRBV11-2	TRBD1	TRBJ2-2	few	TGTGCCAGCGTCCCGGGACAGTACACCGGGGAGCTGTTTTTT	CASVPGQYTGELFF
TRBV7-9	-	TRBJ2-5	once	TGTGCCAGCAGCTTAGAGGGGGTTGCGGTGACCCAGTACTTC	CASSLEGVAVTQYF
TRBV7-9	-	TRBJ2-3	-	TGTGCCAGCAGCTTAGAAGGACAGACAGATACGCAGTATTTT	CASSLEGQTDTQYF
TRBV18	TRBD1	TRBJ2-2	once	TGTGCCAGCTCACCAACAAACAGGGGAGTCGCAGGGGCGAACACCGGGGAGCTGTTTTTT	CASSPTNRGVAGANTGELFF
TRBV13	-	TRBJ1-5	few	TGTGCCAGCAGCTTCGGTAATCAGCCCCAGCATTTT	CASSFGNQPQHF
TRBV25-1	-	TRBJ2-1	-	TGTGCCAGCAGTCTAGTTACAGGGAGCTCCTACAATGAGCAGTTCTTC	CASSLVTGSSYNEQFF
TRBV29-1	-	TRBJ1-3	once	TGCAGCGTCGTCGTCAGAGGCAGGGCCGGAAACACCATATATTTT	CSVVVRGRAGNTIYF